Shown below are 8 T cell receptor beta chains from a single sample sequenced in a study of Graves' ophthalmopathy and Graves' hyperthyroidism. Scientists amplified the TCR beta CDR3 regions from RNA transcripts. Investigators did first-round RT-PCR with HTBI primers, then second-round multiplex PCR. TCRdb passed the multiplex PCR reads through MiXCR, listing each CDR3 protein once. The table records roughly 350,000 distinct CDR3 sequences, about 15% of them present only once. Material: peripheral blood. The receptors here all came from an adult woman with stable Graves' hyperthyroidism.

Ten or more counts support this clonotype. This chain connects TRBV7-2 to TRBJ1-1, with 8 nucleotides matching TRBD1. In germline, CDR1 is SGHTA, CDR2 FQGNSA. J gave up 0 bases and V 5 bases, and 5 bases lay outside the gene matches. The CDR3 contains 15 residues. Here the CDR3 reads CASSRQGTMNTEAFF. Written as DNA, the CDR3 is TGTGCCAGCAGCAGACAGGGGACTATGAACACTGAAGCTTTCTTT.

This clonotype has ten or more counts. The CDR3 sequence: CASSYSGVGTEAFF. As DNA, the CDR3 is TGTGCCAGCAGTTACTCCGGGGTGGGGACTGAAGCTTTCTTT. The V and J genes are TRBV6-2 or TRBV6-3 and TRBJ1-1, with D unresolved. V was pared by 0 bases and J by 5 bases, with 10 bases between. The CDR3 is 14 amino acids. Germline CDR1 reads MNHEY; CDR2 reads SVGEGT.

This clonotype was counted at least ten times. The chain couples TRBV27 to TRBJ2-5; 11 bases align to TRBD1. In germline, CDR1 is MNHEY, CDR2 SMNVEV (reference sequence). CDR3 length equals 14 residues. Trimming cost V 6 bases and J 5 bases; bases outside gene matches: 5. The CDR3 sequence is CASRKGQGGETQYF. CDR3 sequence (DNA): TGTGCCAGCAGGAAGGGACAGGGGGGCGAGACCCAGTACTTC.

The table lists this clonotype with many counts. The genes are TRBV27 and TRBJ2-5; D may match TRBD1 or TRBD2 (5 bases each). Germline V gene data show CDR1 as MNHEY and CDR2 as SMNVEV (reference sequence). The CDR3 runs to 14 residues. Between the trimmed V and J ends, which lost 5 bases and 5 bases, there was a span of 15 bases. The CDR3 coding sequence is TGTGCCAGCAGTCCCTGGGGGACCTCGGAGACCCAGTACTTC. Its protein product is CASSPWGTSETQYF.

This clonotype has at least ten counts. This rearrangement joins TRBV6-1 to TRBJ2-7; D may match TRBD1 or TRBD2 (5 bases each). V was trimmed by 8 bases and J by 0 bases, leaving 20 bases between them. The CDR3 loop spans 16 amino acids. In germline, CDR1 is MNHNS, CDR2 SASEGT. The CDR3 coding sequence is TGTGCCAGCTCCGGGACCCTCACTTCGAGCTCCTACGAGCAGTACTTC. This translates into CASSGTLTSSSYEQYF.

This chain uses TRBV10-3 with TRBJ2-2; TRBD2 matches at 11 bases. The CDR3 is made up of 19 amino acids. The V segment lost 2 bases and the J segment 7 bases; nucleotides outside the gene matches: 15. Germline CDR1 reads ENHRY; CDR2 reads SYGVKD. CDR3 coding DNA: TGTGCCATCAGTGAGGCCTTCCTAGCGGGAGGAGGGAGAGGCGGGGAGCTGTTTTTT. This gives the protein CAISEAFLAGGGRGGELFF.

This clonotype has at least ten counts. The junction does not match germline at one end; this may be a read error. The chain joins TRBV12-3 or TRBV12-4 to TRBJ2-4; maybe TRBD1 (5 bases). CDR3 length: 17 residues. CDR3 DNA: TGTGCCAGCACCTTGGACACGTTAACCTTAGCCAAAAACATTCAGCACTTC. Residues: CASTLDTLTLAKNIQHF.

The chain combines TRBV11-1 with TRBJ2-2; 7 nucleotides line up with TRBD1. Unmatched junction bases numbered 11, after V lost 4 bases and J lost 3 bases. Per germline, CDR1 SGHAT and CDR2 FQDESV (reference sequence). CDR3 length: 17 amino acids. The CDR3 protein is CASSSPRGGEDTGELFF. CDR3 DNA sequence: TGTGCCAGCAGCTCACCCCGAGGGGGCGAGGACACCGGGGAGCTGTTTTTT.